Shown below are 25 T cell receptor beta chains from a single sample sequenced in a study of T cells of healthy individuals. TCRdb called the 5' RACE reads again in MiXCR, with one record for every CDR3 protein. This table has 60,000 to 75,000 distinct CDR3 sequences, 16% appearing once. The origin of the receptors is a human donor in good health.

This clonotype was counted only a few times. The chain has TRBV3-1 and TRBJ2-7, with TRBD2 identical over 7 bases. Trimming took 1 base from V and 3 from J; bases not matched to a gene: 6. This CDR3 has 15 amino acids. Germline CDR1 LGHDT, CDR2 YNNKEL (reference sequence). The CDR3 is CASSQGGLADYEQYF. The CDR3 DNA follows: TGTGCCAGCAGCCAAGGAGGGCTAGCGGACTACGAGCAGTACTTC.

CDR3 bases: TGTGCCAGCAGCGTTCGTCGGGGAGGAAGCACAGATACGCAGTATTTT. It specifies CASSVRRGGSTDTQYF. The chain carries TRBV9 and TRBJ2-3; TRBD2 might be the D (6 bases). Germline V CDR1 and CDR2: SGDLS, YYNGEE. V lost 2 bases and J 0 bases, leaving 13 bases between the germline ends. The CDR3 is 16 amino acids.

This clonotype occurred many times. The chain carries TRBV28 and TRBJ2-7; D may be TRBD1 or TRBD2 (5 bases each). The CDR3 loop spans 14 amino acids. V gave up 3 bases and J gave up 2 bases, with 11 bases separating them. The germline gives CDR1 MDHEN, CDR2 SYDVKM. CDR3 DNA: TGTGCCAGCAGTTTCGGGACGACCACCTACGAGCAGTACTTC. This codes for CASSFGTTTYEQYF.

This chain joins TRBV28 and TRBJ2-7, with a tentative D call TRBD1 (5 bases). Between the trimmed V and J ends, which lost 5 bases and 2 bases, there was a span of 10 bases. In germline, CDR1 is MDHEN, CDR2 SYDVKM. The length of the CDR3 is 13 residues. The DNA for the CDR3 is TGTGCCAGCAGTGAAAGGGGTCCCTACGAGCAGTACTTC. It yields the protein CASSERGPYEQYF.

This clonotype was seen many times. The V call is TRBV5-4, the J call TRBJ2-7, with 7 bases lining up with TRBD2. V trimming: 4 bases; J trimming: 7 bases; junction bases outside the gene matches: 11. Looked up from germline, CDR1 is SGHNT and CDR2 is YYREEE (reference sequence). This CDR3 is built from 14 residues. The CDR3 bases are TGTGCCAGCAGCGTGGGGGGGTCCCGTGTGGAGCAGTACTTC. It specifies CASSVGGSRVEQYF.

This clonotype was observed many times. The J gene is TRBJ2-3, the V gene TRBV5-4; the match to TRBD2 covers 8 bases. V lost 0 bases, J lost 1 base, and 4 bases stayed unmatched. The CDR3 has 16 amino acids. CDR1 and CDR2 from the germline V gene are SGHNT and YYREEE (reference sequence). The CDR3 sequence: CASSLDWGLGTDTQYF. CDR3 DNA: TGTGCCAGCAGCTTGGATTGGGGACTAGGCACAGATACGCAGTATTTT.

There are a few counts of this clonotype. The chain carries TRBV5-1 and TRBJ2-7; 8 bases agree with TRBD1. The CDR3 runs to 14 residues. The germline gives CDR1 SGHRS, CDR2 YFSETQ. Unmatched junction bases numbered 11, after V lost 7 bases and J lost 5 bases. CDR3 sequence: CASSVGRGLDEQYF. The DNA of the CDR3 is TGCGCCAGCTCGGTTGGCAGGGGGCTCGACGAGCAGTACTTC. Supplemented by reference TRBV5-1 and TRBJ2-7, the full variable domain reads KAGVTQTPRYLIKTRGQQVTLSCSPISGHRSVSWYQQTPGQGLQFLFEYFSETQRNKGNFPGRFSGRQFSNSRSEMNVSTLELGDSALYLCASSVGRGLDEQYFGPGTRLTVT.

This clonotype was counted between two and nine times. The chain carries TRBV3-1 and TRBJ2-3, with 10 bases matching TRBD2. Germline assignment: CDR1 LGHDT and CDR2 YNNKEL (reference sequence). The V segment lost 4 bases and the J segment 5 bases; nucleotides outside the gene matches: 9. The CDR3 sequence is 16 residues long. The CDR3 spells CASSPNSGGVGDTQYF. The CDR3 DNA reads TGTGCCAGCAGCCCCAACAGCGGGGGGGTCGGAGATACGCAGTATTTT.

There are many counts of this clonotype. Sequence at one end of the junction differs from germline and may be a read error. This rearrangement joins TRBV27 to TRBJ1-1; 10 bases line up with TRBD1. Germline lookup yields CDR1 MNHEY and CDR2 SMNVEV (reference sequence). This CDR3 spans 17 amino acids. DNA for the CDR3: TGTGCCAGCAGTTCAACGGGACAGGGGTGGATGAAGACTGAAGCTTTCTTT. Its translation: CASSSTGQGWMKTEAFF.

This clonotype was observed many times. The V gene is TRBV9, the J gene TRBJ2-5, with 8 bases aligning to TRBD2. CDR3 length: 17 residues. Germline V gene data show CDR1 as SGDLS and CDR2 as YYNGEE. The V and J ends lost 0 bases and 1 base, in that order; junction bases with no gene match: 8. CDR3 sequence: CASSVALAGLSQETQYF. CDR3 bases: TGTGCCAGCAGCGTAGCATTAGCGGGACTAAGCCAAGAGACCCAGTACTTC.

This clonotype was counted only a few times. V is TRBV28 and J is TRBJ2-5, with D possibly being TRBD1 (6 bases). The V and J ends lost 4 bases and 7 bases respectively, with 13 bases between them. The germline gives CDR1 MDHEN, CDR2 SYDVKM. The CDR3 consists of 13 residues. CDR3 coding DNA: TGTGCCAGCAGTTCCGGACAGCTTCGGACCCAGTACTTC. Its translation: CASSSGQLRTQYF.

The V gene is TRBV6-2 or TRBV6-3, the J gene TRBJ2-7, with D possibly being TRBD1 (5 bases). Germline loops: CDR1 MNHEY, CDR2 SVGEGT. There are 14 residues in the CDR3. V gave up 7 bases and J gave up 5 bases, with 18 bases separating them. CDR3 nucleotides: TGTGCCAGCACAAGAGGTCGACAGAGCAACGAGCAGTACTTC. Amino acid sequence: CASTRGRQSNEQYF.

This clonotype has a single count. The chain combines TRBV5-1 with TRBJ2-1, with D possibly being TRBD1 or TRBD2 (5 bases each). With 5 bases removed from V and 0 bases from J, the gap between germline ends came to 12 bases. This CDR3 region has 15 residues. Germline loops: CDR1 SGHRS, CDR2 YFSETQ. The CDR3 DNA reads TGCGCCAGCAGACGGGACGTCGGCTCCTACAATGAGCAGTTCTTC. Protein product: CASRRDVGSYNEQFF.

V and J are TRBV3-1 and TRBJ2-5, with unresolved D. CDR1 and CDR2 from the germline V gene are LGHDT and YNNKEL (reference sequence). Trimming left V 1 base short and J 3 bases short, with 12 bases between. CDR3 length: 15 amino acids. The CDR3 loop reads CASSQGAFSKETQYF. CDR3 sequence (DNA): TGTGCCAGCAGCCAAGGAGCCTTCTCCAAAGAGACCCAGTACTTC.

This clonotype was seen at least ten times. V and J are TRBV6-1 and TRBJ1-6, with D uncertain. V gave up 6 bases and J gave up 8 bases, with 17 bases separating them. The CDR3 consists of 15 residues. In germline, CDR1 is MNHNS, CDR2 SASEGT. This CDR3 reads CASRSSWGFDSPLHF. The CDR3, as DNA: TGTGCCAGCAGAAGTTCTTGGGGTTTCGATTCACCCCTCCACTTT.

This clonotype occurred a few times. This chain joins TRBV28 and TRBJ2-4; D remains ambiguous. This CDR3 has 13 amino acids. Between the trimmed V and J ends, which lost 8 bases and 0 bases, there was a span of 8 bases. The germline V gene has CDR1 MDHEN and CDR2 SYDVKM. CDR3 loop: CASQGLAKNIQYF. The CDR3 coding sequence is TGTGCCAGCCAAGGGCTAGCCAAAAACATTCAGTACTTC.

The chain links TRBV5-1 to TRBJ2-1; TRBD2 matches at 11 bases. After removal of 2 bases from V and 4 bases from J, the junction contained 2 bases not matched to a gene. The length of the CDR3 is 15 residues. CDR1 is SGHRS, CDR2 YFSETQ, per germline. The CDR3 bases are TGCGCCAGCAGCTTTAGCGGGAGGGCGTACAATGAGCAGTTCTTC. This encodes CASSFSGRAYNEQFF.

The chain recombines TRBV19 with TRBJ2-7; the match to TRBD2 covers 9 bases. The ends lost 5 bases at V and 2 bases at J; junction bases unmatched: 7. The CDR3 has 15 amino acids. Germline lookup yields CDR1 LNHDA and CDR2 SQIVND (reference sequence). In DNA, the CDR3 is TGTGCCAGTAGTTTTGGACTAGCGATCACCTACGAGCAGTACTTC. Its protein is CASSFGLAITYEQYF. The variable domain in full, with the rest retrieved from reference TRBV19 and TRBJ2-7, is DGGITQSPKYLFRKEGQNVTLSCEQNLNHDAMYWYRQDPGQGLRLIYYSQIVNDFQKGDIAEGYSVSREKKESFPLTVTSAQKNPTAFYLCASSFGLAITYEQYFGPGTRLTVT.

The chain recombines TRBV5-1 with TRBJ2-5; D is unclear. Trimming stripped 2 bases from V and 1 base from J, with 6 bases between. The CDR3 totals 13 residues. Germline CDR1 SGHRS, CDR2 YFSETQ. The CDR3 DNA reads as TGCGCCAGCAGCTTCCAGACCCAAGAGACCCAGTACTTC. It codes for CASSFQTQETQYF.

V is TRBV7-9 and J is TRBJ2-3; 11 bases agree with TRBD2. Unmatched junction bases numbered 11, after V lost 5 bases and J lost 7 bases. This CDR3 contains 16 residues. Germline lookup yields CDR1 SEHNR and CDR2 FQNEAQ (reference sequence). The CDR3 DNA follows: TGTGCCAGCAGCGCAGATCTAGCGGGGGGTTTGAATACGCAGTATTTT. This translates into CASSADLAGGLNTQYF.

This rearrangement joins TRBV20-1 to TRBJ2-7, with TRBD2 matching over 16 bases. Germline assignment: CDR1 DFQATT and CDR2 SNEGSKA (reference sequence). This CDR3 region has 16 residues. Trimming at V came to 3 bases and at J to 2 bases, leaving 4 bases not matched to a gene. The CDR3 spells CSARGTSGGGPYEQYF. For the CDR3, the DNA is TGCAGTGCTAGGGGGACTAGCGGGGGGGGTCCCTACGAGCAGTACTTC.

In regard to this clonotype: A much larger clone sits a single nucleotide away, making a read error possible. V usage is TRBV5-7 and J usage is TRBJ2-5; TRBD2 is a possible D gene (5 bases). TRBV5-7 is treated as an ORF (open reading frame) with a function not yet certain. The length of the CDR3 is 15 residues. The V end was cut by 0 bases, the J end by 2 bases, with 11 bases between. CDR3 in amino acids: CASSLGGIAQETQYF. The CDR3 nucleotides are TGTGCCAGCAGCTTGGGAGGGATAGCACAAGAGACCCAGTACTTC.

This clonotype was detected a few times. V and J are TRBV2 and TRBJ2-5; D unresolved. The germline CDR1 and CDR2 sequences are SNHLY and FYNNEI. Trimming left V 7 bases short and J 4 bases short, with 4 bases between. The CDR3 is 10 residues long. The CDR3 region is CASTGETQYF. The CDR3 DNA reads as TGTGCCAGCACGGGAGAGACCCAGTACTTC.

This clonotype was found many times. This rearrangement joins TRBV6-1 to TRBJ1-6; D possibly corresponds to TRBD1 (5 bases). The CDR3 consists of 14 residues. The germline V gene encodes CDR1 MNHNS and CDR2 SASEGT. Between the trimmed V and J ends, which lost 6 bases and 9 bases, there was a span of 15 bases. CDR3 sequence reads: CASRGVGESSPLHF. Written as DNA, the CDR3 is TGTGCCAGCAGAGGAGTGGGGGAGAGTTCACCCCTCCACTTT.

This clonotype has more than one count but fewer than ten. The chain has TRBV11-2 and TRBJ2-2, with TRBD2 matching over 11 bases. The CDR3 totals 18 residues. The J segment lost 5 bases and the V segment lost 3 bases, leaving 11 bases of the junction unmatched. Germline CDR1 SGHAT, CDR2 FQNNGV. CDR3 nucleotide sequence: TGTGCCAGCAGCTTTCAATCTAGACTAGCGGGAAAAACCGGGGAGCTGTTTTTT. It codes for CASSFQSRLAGKTGELFF.